This TCR beta chain was retrieved from a study of PD-L1 blockade in urothelial cancer (dated by TCRdb to 2015 to 2018). For the wider study: Therapy was started at some point between 2013 and 2015 for all patients, and atezolizumab 1,200 mg was administered intravenously every 3 weeks. Several patients reached durable clinical benefit, while 20 patients did not. Durable clinical benefit meant progression-free survival longer than 6 months, and TCR features were also tested against progression-free and overall survival. Pretreatment tumor samples and matched peripheral blood, collected serially before and after atezolizumab treatment, underwent TCR sequencing. Blood samples were analyzed at 3 weeks after treatment start (second dose) and at 6 weeks after treatment start. An ECOG performance status of 0 or 1 was recorded for the patients, and 0 to 3 prior chemotherapy regimens had been received by the patients. The study was an exploratory multi-omic analysis of somatic, immune and clinical correlates of response to PD-L1 blockade with atezolizumab in urothelial cancer. About 85% of the roughly 29 patients were males with bladder-origin urothelial cancer, and 18 of 29 reported a prior smoking history. A median of roughly 140,000 T cells and just over 80,000 unique TCRs was obtained from blood samples, and a median clonality of roughly 0.08 was observed. Whole exome sequencing and RNA sequencing of pretreatment tumors were performed alongside TCR sequencing in the same patients. Pretreatment blood TCR-seq was available for under 35 patients, at least one posttreatment blood collection was obtained for about 24 patients, and tumor TCR-seq was available for about 24 patients.

The cohort comprised fewer than 35 patients with locally advanced or metastatic urothelial carcinoma treated at Memorial Sloan Kettering on a trial protocol. Peripheral blood mononuclear cells were collected from each patient pretreatment and during treatment, giving between 1 and 8 total time points per patient. The Qiagen DNeasy Blood extraction kit was used to purify genomic DNA from total PBMCs and tumor samples. PBMCs were collected pretreatment and during treatment, and were isolated and stored as previously described. Notes on this clone: Its antigen is unknown. Base quality data are lacking; no much larger clone is found one base away.

Reading the germline V gene gives CDR1 SNHLY and CDR2 FYNNEI. The V and J ends are trimmed by 5 bases and 7 bases, leaving 6 bases between them. There are 11 amino acids in the CDR3, from cysteine to phenylalanine inclusive. This entry keeps only the CDR3 DNA: 33 bases, framed from base 1. The full study reports these points: Improved progression-free and overall survival was found to be associated with pretreatment peripheral blood TCR clonality below the median. Because the sample size was small (n = 29) and many of the analyses were exploratory, the results are meant to be hypothesis-generating. Patients with durable benefit showed greater expansion of tumor-associated TCR clones in peripheral blood 3 weeks after starting treatment (n = 22, p = 0.022).

To estimate absolute template abundance from read counts, synthetic TCR analog templates were spiked into each PCR. The immunoSEQ assay was used to amplify TCRbeta CDR3 regions from genomic DNA with bias-controlled V and J gene primers. Sequencing of rearranged TCRbeta segments was performed at approximately 20X coverage. Per the original workflow: Clustering was used to correct sequencing errors, and CDR3s were annotated against IMGT to assign V, D and J genes. Out-of-frame and stop-codon sequences were excluded, and only productive TCRbeta rearrangements were used in downstream analyses. Clonality was computed as one minus Shannon entropy normalized by the log of the number of unique productive sequences. Clones differing between time points or between blood and tumor were identified using Fisher's exact test with Benjamini-Hochberg correction, with an adjusted p below 0.01 applied as the threshold. This immuneACCESS table, as held by TCRdb, lists in-frame sequences with V and J called but not all clones. Of the missing ones, under half trace to an unresolved V gene in checked studies; the others have no known cause. D and trimming come from the DNA, and the V and J calls and clone size come from that table. The sample records under 120,000 clones, around 85% of which are singletons. Together, the top ten hold 2.4% of the sample.

The sequence is built from TRBV2 and TRBJ2-1, with the D gene uncertain. The receptor comes from a man aged 50-60 years with urothelial cancer. Sequenced here: PBMCs, sampled around atezolizumab (anti-PD-L1) treatment. The CDR3 region reads CASSITNEQFF. In nucleotide form, the sequence is TGTGCCAGCAGTATAACAAATGAGCAGTTCTTC.